This T cell receptor (beta chain) is drawn from a study of blood T cell repertoires in COVID-19. Study in general: The origin of the acute and convalescent COVID-19 samples was the United States, Italy and Spain. PBMCs, B-cell-depleted T cells, or T cells provided the cDNA or gDNA that made up the material.

Original handling: The authors estimated nucleated cell counts from reference gene primer amplification. This table comes from immunoSEQ multiplex PCR, and its TCRdb copy is limited to in-frame clones, with some not included. V and J calls and clone size are given by that table; D and trimming were obtained from the DNA. This sample has 100,000 to 150,000 clones, with about 81% found just once. This CDR3 spans 20 amino acids. The germline V gene encodes CDR1 LGHDT and CDR2 YNNKEL (reference sequence). The V and J ends lost 1 base and 1 base, in that order; junction bases with no gene match: 12. The sequenced material came from peripheral blood. The chain couples TRBV3-1 (or the pseudogene TRBV3-2) to TRBJ2-1; 11 bases are a match to TRBD2. The sequence was collected from a woman aged 45 to 65 with acute or convalescent COVID-19. The CDR3 coding sequence is TGTGCCAGCAGCCAAGCTATTAGCGGGAGGGCCGCAAGGTCCTACAATGAGCAGTTCTTC. It specifies CASSQAISGRAARSYNEQFF.